The 21 T cell receptor beta chains reported below all come from one sample, sequenced in a study of immune evolution from preneoplasia to lung adenocarcinoma. The data were produced by immunoSEQ multiplex PCR, yet TCRdb's version contains in-frame clones alone and is incomplete. The data hold fewer than 50,000 clones, with over 75% observed a single time. Sample: FFPE invasive lung adenocarcinoma tissue. The receptors shown here come from a person between 60 and 69 years old with lung adenocarcinoma.

This clone was picked up one time. V usage is TRBV5-1 and J usage is TRBJ2-2; either TRBD1 or TRBD2 may fit D (5 bases each). Trimming stripped 3 bases from V and 1 base from J, with 10 bases between. The CDR3 runs to 15 residues. CDR1 and CDR2 from the germline V gene are SGHRS and YFSETQ. The DNA for the CDR3 is TGCGCCAGCAGCTCTGGGACGCAGAACACCGGGGAGCTGTTTTTT. It specifies CASSSGTQNTGELFF.

J is TRBJ2-1 and V is TRBV5-4; D might be TRBD2 (6 bases). With 4 bases removed from V and 8 bases from J, the gap between germline ends came to 16 bases. This CDR3 is built from 14 residues. CDR1 and CDR2 (germline): SGHNT, YYREEE (reference sequence). The CDR3 region is CASSPGTVTDEQFF. Here the CDR3 DNA reads TGTGCCAGCAGCCCCGGGACTGTCACAGATGAGCAGTTCTTC.

The chain is built from TRBV5-4 and TRBJ2-2; 9 bases line up with TRBD1. The germline CDR1 and CDR2 sequences are SGHNT and YYREEE (reference sequence). This CDR3 region has 16 residues. After removal of 4 bases from V and 4 bases from J, the junction contained 8 bases not matched to a gene. CDR3 protein: CASSRQGVSTTGELFF. CDR3 nucleotides: TGTGCCAGCAGCCGACAGGGGGTTTCAACCACCGGGGAGCTGTTTTTT.

J is TRBJ2-7 and V is TRBV18; D is possibly TRBD2 (6 bases). This CDR3 is 15 amino acids long. The germline V gene encodes CDR1 KGHSH and CDR2 LQKENI. The V gene lost 6 bases and the J gene lost 2 bases, with 17 bases spanning the gap. The CDR3 spells CASSHTGTSTYEQYF. The CDR3 DNA reads as TGTGCCAGCTCGCATACCGGGACTTCCACCTACGAGCAGTACTTC. Using reference TRBV18 and TRBJ2-7 for the parts outside the CDR3, the full variable domain is NAGVMQNPRHLVRRRGQEARLRCSPMKGHSHVYWYRQLPEEGLKFMVYLQKENIIDESGMPKERFSAEFPKEGPSILRIQQVVRGDSAAYFCASSHTGTSTYEQYFGPGTRLTVT.

This clone was picked up a small number of times. This rearrangement joins TRBV27 to TRBJ2-1; TRBD2 is a possible D gene (5 bases). Germline lookup yields CDR1 MNHEY and CDR2 SMNVEV (reference sequence). This CDR3 is built from 17 residues. The germline V and J ends were trimmed by 4 bases and 1 base, with 17 bases remaining between them. The CDR3 region is CASSSSIIGKSYNEQFF. The CDR3 bases are TGTGCCAGCAGTTCCTCTATAATCGGGAAGTCCTACAATGAGCAGTTCTTC.

V usage is TRBV10-3 and J usage is TRBJ1-5; a weak D match, TRBD1 (5 bases). The CDR3 spans 15 residues. Trimming pared 0 bases from V and 4 bases from J, leaving 10 bases between. Looked up from germline, CDR1 is ENHRY and CDR2 is SYGVKD. CDR3 coding DNA: TGTGCCATCAGTGAGTCGGGGGAACGGAATCAGCCCCAGCATTTT. The encoded protein is CAISESGERNQPQHF.

This clone was recorded a few times. CDR3 in amino acids: CASGPLPRGADYEQYF. The DNA for the CDR3 is TGTGCTAGTGGTCCACTGCCCCGGGGCGCGGACTACGAGCAGTACTTC. The chain is built from TRBV12-5 and TRBJ2-7; either TRBD1 or TRBD2 may supply D (5 bases each). The V end was cut by 5 bases, the J end by 3 bases, with 20 bases between. The CDR3 spans 16 residues. CDR1 and CDR2 (germline): LGHNT, FRNRAP.

This clone showed up just a few times. This chain connects TRBV2 to TRBJ2-5, with no clear D. The germline CDR1 and CDR2 sequences are SNHLY and FYNNEI. CDR3 length: 13 amino acids. The V end lost 3 bases, the J end lost 1 base, and 6 bases lay between the germline ends. The CDR3 is CASSDQAQETQYF. The CDR3 DNA sequence: TGTGCCAGCAGTGATCAGGCCCAAGAGACCCAGTACTTC.

This clone was seen only once. The rearrangement uses TRBV5-1 and TRBJ2-2; 9 bases are a match to TRBD1. The CDR3 covers 16 residues. Losses at the gene ends were 3 bases for V and 2 bases for J; bases not matched to a gene: 5. Germline V lookup: CDR1 SGHRS, CDR2 YFSETQ. The CDR3 loop is CASSWTGDLNTGELFF. Written as DNA, the CDR3 is TGCGCCAGCAGCTGGACAGGGGATCTCAACACCGGGGAGCTGTTTTTT. The whole variable domain, remainder taken from reference TRBV5-1 and TRBJ2-2, is KAGVTQTPRYLIKTRGQQVTLSCSPISGHRSVSWYQQTPGQGLQFLFEYFSETQRNKGNFPGRFSGRQFSNSRSEMNVSTLELGDSALYLCASSWTGDLNTGELFFGEGSRLTVL.

The rearrangement links TRBV6-5 to TRBJ1-1, with D uncertain. V dropped 5 bases and J dropped 4 bases, with 8 bases sitting between them. Germline V gene sequence: CDR1 MNHEY, CDR2 SVGAGI. This CDR3 is 12 amino acids long. The CDR3 DNA sequence: TGTGCCAGCAGTGATGGATTCACTGAAGCTTTCTTT. It translates to CASSDGFTEAFF.

The chain has TRBV30 and TRBJ1-1; TRBD1 might be the D (5 bases). The length of the CDR3 is 15 residues. The germline V gene has CDR1 GTSNPN and CDR2 SVGIG (reference sequence). Trimming cost V 5 bases and J 3 bases, with 19 bases left between them. CDR3 residues: CAWSPLLGGDTEAFF. The DNA of the CDR3 is TGTGCCTGGTCCCCCCTGCTGGGGGGGGACACTGAAGCTTTCTTT.

A few counts support this clone. The chain employs TRBV7-9 and TRBJ1-1; TRBD1 is a possible D gene (6 bases). Trimming removed 3 bases at V and 3 bases at J, with 14 bases between. This CDR3 is 15 amino acids long. From germline, CDR1 is SEHNR and CDR2 FQNEAQ (reference sequence). Here the CDR3 reads CASSLGGWRDTEAFF. Here the CDR3 DNA reads TGTGCCAGCAGCTTGGGGGGCTGGAGGGACACTGAAGCTTTCTTT.

This chain connects TRBV11-2 to TRBJ2-1, with D uncertain. Looked up from germline, CDR1 is SGHAT and CDR2 is FQNNGV. Between the trimmed V and J ends, which lost 1 base and 10 bases, there was a span of 11 bases. The CDR3 covers 13 residues. CDR3 region: CASSLGLEYEQFF. Here the CDR3 DNA reads TGTGCCAGCAGCTTAGGGCTCGAGTACGAGCAGTTCTTC.

The rearrangement joins TRBV4-2 to TRBJ2-1; D may be TRBD2 (5 bases). The CDR3 has 19 residues. With 1 base removed from V and 4 bases from J, the gap between germline ends came to 23 bases. Germline CDR1 reads LGHNA; CDR2 reads YNFKEQ. The CDR3, as DNA: TGTGCCAGCAGCCAAGTCTATTTCCCGGACTCCCAGATATACAATGAGCAGTTCTTC. Encoded protein: CASSQVYFPDSQIYNEQFF.

The chain carries TRBV5-3 and TRBJ2-7; a possible D gene is TRBD2 (7 bases). TRBV5-3 is identified as an open reading frame with a role that is uncertain. CDR3 size: 14 residues. The V and J ends lost 0 bases and 3 bases respectively, with 10 bases between them. Here the CDR3 reads CARSLEGGRYEQYF. The DNA of the CDR3 is TGTGCCAGAAGCTTGGAGGGGGGGCGCTACGAGCAGTACTTC.

The chain combines TRBV4-2 with TRBJ1-3; D gene ambiguous. Germline V gene sequence: CDR1 LGHNA, CDR2 YNFKEQ. This CDR3 has 16 amino acids. V lost 3 bases and J 0 bases, leaving 12 bases between the germline ends. The CDR3: CASSQTHTASGNTIYF. The CDR3 nucleotides read TGTGCCAGCAGCCAGACACACACTGCCTCTGGAAACACCATATATTTT.

The chain couples TRBV6-5 to TRBJ2-7, with TRBD2 identical over 13 bases. The V segment lost 7 bases and the J segment 7 bases; nucleotides outside the gene matches: 10. CDR1 and CDR2 from the germline V gene are MNHEY and SVGAGI. This CDR3 comprises 15 residues. CDR3 protein: CASISKPGLAGEQYF. CDR3 DNA: TGTGCCAGCATCTCTAAACCGGGACTAGCGGGAGAGCAGTACTTC.

The V and J genes are TRBV18 and TRBJ1-1; 7 positions match TRBD1. The germline CDR1 and CDR2 sequences are KGHSH and LQKENI. The ends lost 3 bases at V and 3 bases at J; junction bases unmatched: 7. This CDR3 spans 15 amino acids. For the CDR3, the DNA is TGTGCCAGCTCACCTTGGGGAGGGGGCGACACTGAAGCTTTCTTT. Amino acid sequence: CASSPWGGGDTEAFF. The whole variable domain, remainder taken from reference TRBV18 and TRBJ1-1, is NAGVMQNPRHLVRRRGQEARLRCSPMKGHSHVYWYRQLPEEGLKFMVYLQKENIIDESGMPKERFSAEFPKEGPSILRIQQVVRGDSAAYFCASSPWGGGDTEAFFGQGTRLTVV.

This sequence joins TRBV6-5 and TRBJ2-7; 11 nucleotides line up with TRBD2. Germline V gene data show CDR1 as MNHEY and CDR2 as SVGAGI. J was trimmed by 3 bases and V by 2 bases; bases with no gene match: 3. This CDR3 comprises 15 residues. CDR3 nucleotide sequence: TGTGCCAGCAGTTACGGGACTAGCGGCCTCTACGAGCAGTACTTC. It is translated as CASSYGTSGLYEQYF.

V is TRBV6-5 and J is TRBJ1-3; D is undetermined. This CDR3 spans 14 amino acids. V dropped 6 bases and J dropped 2 bases, with 11 bases sitting between them. Germline lookup yields CDR1 MNHEY and CDR2 SVGAGI. The CDR3 DNA follows: TGTGCCAGCAGACAAGCCGGGGCTGGAAACACCATATATTTT. Translating gives CASRQAGAGNTIYF.

V and J are TRBV29-1 and TRBJ2-1; TRBD1 matches at 7 bases. This CDR3 is 14 amino acids long. The germline V gene encodes CDR1 SQVTM and CDR2 ANQGSEA. The J segment lost 4 bases and the V segment lost 7 bases, leaving 10 bases of the junction unmatched. CDR3 sequence (DNA): TGCAGCGCCACTGTCCCGGGACAGTACAATGAGCAGTTCTTC. Amino acid sequence: CSATVPGQYNEQFF.